This TCR beta chain is drawn from a study of CD8+ T cells in alopecia areata. Study-level background: Oral tofacitinib (5 to 10 mg twice daily) was administered to treated patients. Study-wide findings and caveats: Lesional scalp, notably in alopecia totalis/universalis, had clonality above that of normal scalp. Expanded CD8+ clones among the top 100, and scalp clonality, were significantly decreased by tofacitinib.

After isolation, RNA underwent reverse transcription to generate cDNA as the sequencing template. Sequencing was performed with immunoSEQ multiplex PCR; in TCRdb, only in-frame clones are kept and a portion is missing. The repertoire consists of around 170,000 clones, with 45% to 60% occurring once and the leading ten covering about 9.4%. Documented treatment: oral pan-JAK inhibitor, 5-10 mg twice daily. The sorting of PBMCs gave CD4+ and CD8+ T cells. Trimming removed 7 bases at V and 3 bases at J, with 13 bases between. The V gene's germline CDR1 is SQVTM and CDR2 ANQGSEA. CDR3 length: 12 amino acids. Many counts were recorded for this clone. Antigen: not known.

The TCR originated in a human donor with alopecia areata. This material consisted of CD8+ T cells sorted from blood, taken at week 52, from a patient treated with tofacitinib. The chain links TRBV29-1 to TRBJ2-7; D is perhaps TRBD1 or TRBD2 (6 bases each). CDR3 nucleotides: TGCAGCGCGGGGGCAGCCTACTACGAGCAGTACTTC. Translating gives CSAGAAYYEQYF.